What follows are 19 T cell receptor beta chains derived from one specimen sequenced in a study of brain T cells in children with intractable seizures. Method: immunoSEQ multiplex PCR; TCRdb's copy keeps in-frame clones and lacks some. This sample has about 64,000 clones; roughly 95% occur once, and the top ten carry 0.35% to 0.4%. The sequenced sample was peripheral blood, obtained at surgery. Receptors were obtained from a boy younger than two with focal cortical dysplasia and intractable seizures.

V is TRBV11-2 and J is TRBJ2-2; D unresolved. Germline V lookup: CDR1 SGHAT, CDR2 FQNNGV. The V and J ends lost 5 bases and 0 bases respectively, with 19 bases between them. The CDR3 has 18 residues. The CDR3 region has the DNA TGTGCCAGCAGCATAGCCTTTCCGGGCACCGCGAACACCGGGGAGCTGTTTTTT. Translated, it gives CASSIAFPGTANTGELFF.

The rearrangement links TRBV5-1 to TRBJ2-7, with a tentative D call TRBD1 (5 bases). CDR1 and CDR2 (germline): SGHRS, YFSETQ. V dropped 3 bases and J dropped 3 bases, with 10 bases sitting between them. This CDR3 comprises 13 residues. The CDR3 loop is CASSSGQGYEQYF. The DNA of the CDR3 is TGCGCCAGCAGCTCCGGACAAGGCTACGAGCAGTACTTC.

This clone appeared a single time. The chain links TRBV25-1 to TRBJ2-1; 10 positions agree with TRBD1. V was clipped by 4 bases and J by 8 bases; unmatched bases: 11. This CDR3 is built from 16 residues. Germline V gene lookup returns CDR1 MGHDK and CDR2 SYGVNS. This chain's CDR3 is CASSGGDRGRMDEQFF. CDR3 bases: TGTGCCAGCAGTGGGGGGGACAGGGGTCGTATGGATGAGCAGTTCTTC.

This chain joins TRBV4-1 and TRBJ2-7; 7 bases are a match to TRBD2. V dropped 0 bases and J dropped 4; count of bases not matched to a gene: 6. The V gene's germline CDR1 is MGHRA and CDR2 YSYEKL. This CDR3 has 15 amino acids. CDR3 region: CASSQDSGIAYEQYF. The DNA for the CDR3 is TGCGCCAGCAGCCAAGACAGCGGGATTGCGTACGAGCAGTACTTC.

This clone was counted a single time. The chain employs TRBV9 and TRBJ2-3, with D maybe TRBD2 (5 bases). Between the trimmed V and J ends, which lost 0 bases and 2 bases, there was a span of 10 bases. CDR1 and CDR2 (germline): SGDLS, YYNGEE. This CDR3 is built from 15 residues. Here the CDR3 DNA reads TGTGCCAGCAGCGTAGGGAGCGGACTCACAGATACGCAGTATTTT. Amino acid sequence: CASSVGSGLTDTQYF.

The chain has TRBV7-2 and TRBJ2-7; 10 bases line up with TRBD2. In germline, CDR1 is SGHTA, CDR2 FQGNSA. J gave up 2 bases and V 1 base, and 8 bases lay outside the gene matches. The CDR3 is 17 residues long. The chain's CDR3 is CASSLVTSGNGAYEQYF. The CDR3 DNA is TGTGCCAGCAGCTTAGTAACTAGCGGGAACGGCGCCTACGAGCAGTACTTC.

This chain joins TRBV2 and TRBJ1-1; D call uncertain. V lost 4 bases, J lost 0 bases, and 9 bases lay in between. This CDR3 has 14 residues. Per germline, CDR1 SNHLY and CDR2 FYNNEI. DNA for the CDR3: TGTGCCAGCAGTGTCCGGGCCGTGAACACTGAAGCTTTCTTT. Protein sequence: CASSVRAVNTEAFF.

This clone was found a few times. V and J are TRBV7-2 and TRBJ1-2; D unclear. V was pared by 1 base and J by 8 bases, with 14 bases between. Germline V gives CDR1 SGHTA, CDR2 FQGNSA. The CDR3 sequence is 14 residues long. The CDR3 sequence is CASSLVPSLSGYTF. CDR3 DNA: TGTGCCAGCAGCTTAGTACCGTCCCTAAGCGGCTACACCTTC.

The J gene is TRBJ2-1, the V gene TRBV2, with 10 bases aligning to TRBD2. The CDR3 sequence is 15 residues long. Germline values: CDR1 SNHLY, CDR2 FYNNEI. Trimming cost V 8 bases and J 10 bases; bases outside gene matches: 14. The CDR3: CASLMRTSGILEQFF. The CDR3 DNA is TGTGCCAGCCTCATGCGTACTAGCGGGATTTTAGAGCAGTTCTTC.

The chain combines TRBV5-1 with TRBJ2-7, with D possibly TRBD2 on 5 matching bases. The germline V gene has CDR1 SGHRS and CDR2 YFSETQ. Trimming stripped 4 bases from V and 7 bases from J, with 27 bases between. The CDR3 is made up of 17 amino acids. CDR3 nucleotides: TGCGCCAGCAGCCCAAGCGAGGCGGATGGCGGGTTGGGGGAGCAGTACTTC. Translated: CASSPSEADGGLGEQYF.

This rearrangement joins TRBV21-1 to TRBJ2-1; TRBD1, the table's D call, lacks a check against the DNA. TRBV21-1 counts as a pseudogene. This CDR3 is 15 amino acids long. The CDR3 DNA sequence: TGTGCCAGCAGCAAAGGCAGGGGTGTCCCTAATGAGCAGTTCTTC. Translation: CASSKGRGVPNEQFF.

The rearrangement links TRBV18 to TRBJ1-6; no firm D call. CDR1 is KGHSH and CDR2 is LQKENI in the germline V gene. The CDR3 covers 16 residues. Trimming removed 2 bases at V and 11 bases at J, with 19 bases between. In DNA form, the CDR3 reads TGTGCCAGCTCACCATGGGCCTCCGAAACGTCCGCACCCCTCCACTTT. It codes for CASSPWASETSAPLHF.

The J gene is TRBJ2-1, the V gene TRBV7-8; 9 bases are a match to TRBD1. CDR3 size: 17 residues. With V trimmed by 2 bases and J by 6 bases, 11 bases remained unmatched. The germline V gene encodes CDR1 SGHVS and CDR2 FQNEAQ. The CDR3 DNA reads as TGTGCCAGCAGCTTAACGAATGACAGGGGGGGATTCAATGAGCAGTTCTTC. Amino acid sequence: CASSLTNDRGGFNEQFF.

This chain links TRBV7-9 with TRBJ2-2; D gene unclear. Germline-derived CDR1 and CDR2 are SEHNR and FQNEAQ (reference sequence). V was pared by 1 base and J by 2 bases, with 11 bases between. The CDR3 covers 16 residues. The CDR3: CASSLGGTVNTGELFF. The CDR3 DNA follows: TGTGCCAGCAGCTTAGGTGGTACGGTAAACACCGGGGAGCTGTTTTTT.

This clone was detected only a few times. The CDR3 nucleotides read TGTGCCAGCAGTCTGACTAGCGGACTTAGCTCCTACGAGCAGTACTTC. It codes for CASSLTSGLSSYEQYF. V and J are TRBV7-2 and TRBJ2-7; TRBD2 matches at 9 bases. The trim removed 6 bases at V and 0 bases at J, leaving 9 bases unmatched. The V gene's germline CDR1 is SGHTA and CDR2 FQGNSA. The CDR3 loop spans 16 amino acids.

The CDR3 bases are TGTGCCAGCAGCCCCGGGACTAGCGGGAGGTCCCGGAGGGAGACCCAGTACTTC. Residues: CASSPGTSGRSRRETQYF. The rearrangement links TRBV7-3 to TRBJ2-5, with 15 bases fitting TRBD2. The germline gives CDR1 SGHTA, CDR2 FQGTGA. J gave up 5 bases and V 5 bases, and 12 bases lay outside the gene matches. The CDR3 length is 18 residues.

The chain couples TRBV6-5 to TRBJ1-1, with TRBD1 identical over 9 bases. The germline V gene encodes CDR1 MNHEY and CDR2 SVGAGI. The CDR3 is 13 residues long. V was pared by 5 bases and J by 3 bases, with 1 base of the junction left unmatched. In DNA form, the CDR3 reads TGTGCCAGCAGTAGGGACAGGGACACTGAAGCTTTCTTT. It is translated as CASSRDRDTEAFF.

CDR3: CASRQGAGGYTF. Here the CDR3 DNA reads TGTGCCAGCAGACAGGGGGCAGGAGGCTACACCTTC. The rearrangement uses TRBV11-1 and TRBJ1-2, with TRBD1 identical over 9 bases. Germline CDR1 and CDR2: SGHAT and FQDESV (reference sequence). This CDR3 region has 12 residues. J gave up 8 bases and V 6 bases, and 4 bases lay outside the gene matches.

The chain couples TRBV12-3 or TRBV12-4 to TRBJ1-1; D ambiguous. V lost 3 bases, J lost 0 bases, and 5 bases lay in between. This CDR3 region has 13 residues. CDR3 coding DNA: TGTGCCAGCAGTTTGGTCATGAACACTGAAGCTTTCTTT. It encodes CASSLVMNTEAFF.